This is a list of T cell receptor delta chains from one sample in a study of Vδ1+ human thymocytes. TCRdb called clones anew from the multiplex PCR reads with CATT. The sample includes 70,000 or so delta-chain clones, 30% to 40% of them seen just once. Source material: Vdelta1+ gamma-delta thymocytes from the thymus. These receptors originate from a boy under two years old who had congenital heart surgery. Both conserved end residues are part of each CDR3. D genes are given only for firm matches. Rows give clone size only sometimes, using once, few, many, or a class for an expanded clone.

clone_size,v_call,j_call,d_call,cdr3_nt,cdr3_aa
.,TRDV1,TRDJ1,.,TGTGCTCTTGGGGAACTAACCTTACCCGCCGATAAACTCATCTTT,CALGELTLPADKLIF
.,TRDV1,TRDJ1,.,TGTGCTCTTGGGGAACTTCTCCTACAACGTGATAAACTCATCTTT,CALGELLLQRDKLIF
few,TRDV1,TRDJ1,.,TGTGCTCTTGGGGAATTGAGGAGTGGGGGGACGTCCACCGATAAACTCATCTTT,CALGELRSGGTSTDKLIF
few,TRDV1,TRDJ1,TRDD3,TGTGCTCTTGGGGAGGTTTCCTTAAGCAGACTGGGGGATACGCACACCGATAAACTCATCTTT,CALGEVSLSRLGDTHTDKLIF
.,TRDV1,TRDJ1,TRDD3,TGTGCTCTTGGGGAAGGGGACTCTCTATATGGGGGATACGCCGATAAACTCATCTTT,CALGEGDSLYGGYADKLIF
.,TRDV1,TRDJ1,TRDD3,TGTGCTCTTGGGGACTCCTGGGCATCCCCGGGGGCGGGGGATACTGGTTACACCGATAAACTCATCTTT,CALGDSWASPGAGDTGYTDKLIF
.,TRDV1,TRDJ1,TRDD3,TGTGCTCTTGTTAATGCTACGTCTGTACTGGGGGACCCTATAGACACCGATAAACTCATCTTT,CALVNATSVLGDPIDTDKLIF
.,TRDV1,TRDJ1,TRDD3,TGTGCTCTTGGGGCACATTCCACCTATTCCTACTCCCCGCTGGGGGATCGGGTCGATAAACTCATCTTT,CALGAHSTYSYSPLGDRVDKLIF
few,TRDV1,TRDJ1,TRDD3,TGTGCTCTTGGGACTCAATCGCCCAAAGTTGGGGGATGGTACACCGATAAACTCATCTTT,CALGTQSPKVGGWYTDKLIF
.,TRDV1,TRDJ1,TRDD3,TGTGCTCTTGGGGAACTCCCCTACGTGGGGATACGTTCAAACACCGATAAACTCATCTTT,CALGELPYVGIRSNTDKLIF
many,TRDV1,TRDJ2,.,TGTGCTCTTGGGGAAGAGCCCCCAGGGACAGCACAACTCTTCTTT,CALGEEPPGTAQLFF
.,TRDV1,TRDJ1,.,TGTGCTCTTGGGGAACTCGGGAAGGGGCTCGATAAACTCATCTTT,CALGELGKGLDKLIF
.,TRDV1,TRDJ1,.,TGTGCTCTTGGGAAAATAGGGTACACCGATAAACTCATCTTT,CALGKIGYTDKLIF
few,TRDV2,TRDJ1,.,TGTGCCTGTGACACCACGGTCTGGGGCCACCCAATCTACACCGATAAACTCATCTTT,CACDTTVWGHPIYTDKLIF
few,TRDV2,TRDJ1,TRDD3,TGTGCCTGTGACATCCCCAGATTGGGTGGGGGACCTTACACCGATAAACTCATCTTT,CACDIPRLGGGPYTDKLIF
few,TRDV1,TRDJ1,.,TGTGCTCTTGGGGAAACTTCCTACTTTGGCTGGGGGGCCCCGTACACCGATAAACTCATCTTT,CALGETSYFGWGAPYTDKLIF
.,TRDV3,TRDJ3,TRDD3,TGTGCCTTACGCTTCCCACTGGTGGGGGATACTTCCCCCTGGGACACCCGACAGATGTTTTTC,CALRFPLVGDTSPWDTRQMFF
.,TRDV1,TRDJ1,TRDD3,TGTGCTCTTGGGGACTTGGTTGGAGATGGGGGATGGTACACCGATAAACTCATCTTT,CALGDLVGDGGWYTDKLIF
few,TRDV1,TRDJ1,TRDD3,TGTGCTCTTGGGGACCCTCTAGTCATTCGTACTGGGGGCCCCCTCTGTCAACTCATCTTT,CALGDPLVIRTGGPLCQLIF
few,TRDV1,TRDJ1,TRDD3,TGTGCTCTTGGAGTCTTTTCACTGGGGGATAAACTCATCTTT,CALGVFSLGDKLIF
.,TRDV2,TRDJ1,.,TGTGCCTGTGACACCAAACTGCGACGGGAGACTGGGTCGGGGGACAAACGGAGGGAATACACCGATAAACTCATCTTT,CACDTKLRRETGSGDKRREYTDKLIF
.,TRDV1,TRDJ1,.,TGTGCTCTTGGGGAATTACCGGGGGGACCCGATAAACTCATCTTT,CALGELPGGPDKLIF
.,TRDV2,TRDJ1,TRDD3,TGTGCCTGTGACACGTACTGGGGGATACGCGACACCGATAAACTCATCTTT,CACDTYWGIRDTDKLIF
.,TRDV2,TRDJ1,TRDD3,TGTGCCTGTGCCCCTCTTACCGCCCTTCGACCTACTGGGGGAACGCGAGGCGATAAACTCATCTTT,CACAPLTALRPTGGTRGDKLIF
few,TRDV1,TRDJ1,TRDD3,TGTGCTCTTGGGGAGAACACCTACGCATGTCGTGGGATACCCTGTTACACCGATAAACTCATCTTT,CALGENTYACRGIPCYTDKLIF
.,TRDV1,TRDJ1,.,TGTGCTCCTGGGGTGCCTCTCCCACTATCCCAACTCATCTTT,CAPGVPLPLSQLIF
.,TRDV1,TRDJ1,.,TGTGCTCTTGGGGAACTATCCCGCACCCCTCGCTCCGATAAACTCATCTTT,CALGELSRTPRSDKLIF
.,TRDV1,TRDJ1,TRDD3,TGTGCTCTTGGGGAGAGCCTCCAACTACTGGGGATCCCCGATAAACTCATCTTT,CALGESLQLLGIPDKLIF
.,TRDV1,TRDJ1,TRDD3,TGTGCTCTTGGGGAACGGCTCTTCCCACAGGGGGATGGAAAGGGAAAAACCGATAAACTCATCTTT,CALGERLFPQGDGKGKTDKLIF
.,TRDV1,TRDJ1,.,TGTGCTCTTGGGGAACGTATCACGCCTCCCGGTCCCTCGGTCCCACCCATGGGGACCGATAAACTCATCTTT,CALGERITPPGPSVPPMGTDKLIF
.,TRDV1,TRDJ1,TRDD3,TGTGCTCTTGGGGAACTAGGTCGGGGGGATACCGATAAACTCATCTTT,CALGELGRGDTDKLIF
.,TRDV1,TRDJ1,TRDD3,TGTGCTCTTGGGACCCGCTACGCCCCTCCTACGTCCGTACTGGGGGACCAAGACACCGATAAACTCATCTTT,CALGTRYAPPTSVLGDQDTDKLIF
.,TRDV1,TRDJ1,TRDD3,TGTGCTCTTGGGGAACTGCCCCCGCTGGGGGATACTACCGATAAACTCATCTTT,CALGELPPLGDTTDKLIF
.,TRDV2,TRDJ1,TRDD3,TGTGCCTGTGAGTTCCTCTACTGGGGGAGCCTTGGGGACACCGATAAACTCATCTTT,CACEFLYWGSLGDTDKLIF
.,TRDV1,TRDJ1,TRDD3,TGTGCTCTTGGGAAGGGCCTTCTGGATACGTGCAGCGATAAACTCATCTTT,CALGKGLLDTCSDKLIF
once,TRDV1,TRDJ1,TRDD3,TGTGCTCTTGGGGAATGTGCCCCCTCCTACTGGGGGATTACCGATAAACTCATCTTT,CALGECAPSYWGITDKLIF
once,TRDV1,TRDJ1,.,TGTGCTCTTGGGGAAAAGAGGTTTGGGCCTACCGATAAACTCATCTTT,CALGEKRFGPTDKLIF
few,TRDV1,TRDJ1,.,TGTGCTCTTGGGGAACTTCGCGGGGCCCCAGGAACTACCGATAAACTCATCTTT,CALGELRGAPGTTDKLIF
.,TRDV1,TRDJ1,.,TGTGCTCTTGGGGAACTTACTACGGATAAACTCATCTTT,CALGELTTDKLIF
.,TRDV1,TRDJ1,.,TGTGCTCTTGGGAAAACCCTTCAGGCCACCTACCTGCCAAAACTCATCTTT,CALGKTLQATYLPKLIF
few,TRDV1,TRDJ1,.,TGTGCTCTTGGGGAACGCATTGTTTCGGGAGAGGGGAAACTCATCTTT,CALGERIVSGEGKLIF
.,TRDV2,TRDJ1,TRDD3,TGTTCCTGTGACCCCGCTCCTGGGGGGTTGTACACCGATAAACTCATCTTT,CSCDPAPGGLYTDKLIF
few,TRDV1,TRDJ1,.,TGTGCTCTTGGGGACGAACCTTCGCTTACCGATAAACTCATCTTT,CALGDEPSLTDKLIF
few,TRDV1,TRDJ1,.,TGTGCTCTTGGGGAACTACTCTCAATTTCCTACCGAGGGTGGGGGAGCCTGGGGACCGATAAACTCATCTTT,CALGELLSISYRGWGSLGTDKLIF
few,TRDV1,TRDJ1,.,TGTGCTCTTGGGGAACTGCCCCATCGTGTGGGGTTGTACACCGATAAACTCATCTTT,CALGELPHRVGLYTDKLIF
.,TRDV1,TRDJ1,.,TGTGCTCTTGGGGAACCCCAATTCCTACGCGGGGATAAAGGGTGTGGTAAACTCATCTTT,CALGEPQFLRGDKGCGKLIF
.,TRDV1,TRDJ1,.,TGTGCTCTTGGGGGCTGGGTCCCAGACACCGATAAACTCATCTTT,CALGGWVPDTDKLIF
.,TRDV1,TRDJ1,.,TGTGCTCTTGGGGTTCCTTCCTCAAATGGCTGGGGGTCCCTTTACACCGATAAACTCATCTTT,CALGVPSSNGWGSLYTDKLIF
few,TRDV1,TRDJ1,.,TGTGCTCTTGGGGATTCATCCCCGAGGGCCTGGGGACAGGGGACCGATAAACTCATCTTT,CALGDSSPRAWGQGTDKLIF
.,TRDV1,TRDJ1,TRDD3,TGTGCTCTTGGGGATTTCCCCCCACGACTACTGGGGGATATTGACACCGATAAACTCATCTTT,CALGDFPPRLLGDIDTDKLIF
.,TRDV1,TRDJ1,TRDD3,TGTGCTCTTGGGGCCGAGGCCTTCCTACTTTATGCTGGGGGATACGTACACACCGATAAACTCATCTTT,CALGAEAFLLYAGGYVHTDKLIF
few,TRDV1,TRDJ1,TRDD3,TGTGCTCTTGGGGAACACGTTCCTACTCGGGGGATACGGAATCATAAACTCATCTTT,CALGEHVPTRGIRNHKLIF
few,TRDV1,TRDJ1,TRDD3,TGTGCTCTTGGGGAACTGTCCCGGGCCTTCGGTCCTGAGGGATACCAGGATAAACTCATCTTT,CALGELSRAFGPEGYQDKLIF
.,TRDV1,TRDJ1,TRDD2,TGTGCTCTTGGTTTCGGCCTTCCTACTACTGCTTGGGTTCGACTTCAATACACCGATAAACTCATCTTT,CALGFGLPTTAWVRLQYTDKLIF
few,TRDV1,TRDJ1,TRDD3,TGTGCTCTTGGGCCGCTGGGGGGATCCACGATTCCGGAAAAACTCATCTTT,CALGPLGGSTIPEKLIF
.,TRDV1,TRDJ1,TRDD3,TGTGCTCTTGGGTACCGGTGTCCTACTGGGGGACAACTCATCTTT,CALGYRCPTGGQLIF
few,TRDV1,TRDJ1,.,TGTGCTCTTGGGGCCGCCTTCCCTATCTACACCGATAAACTCATCTTT,CALGAAFPIYTDKLIF
few,TRDV1,TRDJ1,.,TGTGCTCTTGGTTCCCCCCCGGGGATTCCTCTCACCGATAAACCCATCTTT,CALGSPPGIPLTDKPIF
.,TRDV3,TRDJ1,TRDD3,TGTGCCTTTTTAAACCTTACTGGGGGACTATTGGGACTGTACACCGATAAACTCATCTTT,CAFLNLTGGLLGLYTDKLIF